The clone carrying this TCR beta chain was seen once. As yet, its antigen is unknown. Though probably carrying unrecorded immune exposures, donors were nominally healthy at sampling. This entry is derived from a study of cytomegalovirus exposure and HLA in healthy donors. Overall study: A preliminary data release comprised 80 million to 95 million unique TCRs obtained from HLA-typed donors.

Amplification used 60 Vbeta primers and 13 Jbeta primers. The repertoire was sequenced with immunoSEQ multiplex PCR; TCRdb's copy has only in-frame clones and lacks some. Seen here are some 150,000 clones, over 70% observed once, and the top ten hold about 4.8%. General observations from the study: Later work associated roughly 17,000 TCR beta sequences with HLA alleles at 0.05 false discovery rate.

The origin of this receptor is a man aged 25-45 years in good health and CMV-seronegative. Sequencing was performed on PBMCs.

The CDR3 DNA sequence: TGCAGCGTTTCAGGACAGGCGGGAACCGGTCAGCCCCAGCATTTT. Its translation is CSVSGQAGTGQPQHF. This chain connects TRBV29-1 to TRBJ1-5; 7 nucleotides align to TRBD1. The CDR3 is made up of 15 amino acids. Germline lookup yields CDR1 SQVTM and CDR2 ANQGSEA. With 5 bases clipped from V and 6 bases from J, the junction kept 13 bases outside the gene matches.